Shown below are 12 T cell receptor beta chains from a single sample sequenced in a study of tumor-infiltrating lymphocytes in primary liver carcinoma. Germline DNA was also extracted, and blood RNA derived from unsorted whole blood. A primer matching the constant region was used to make TCR beta cDNA from approximately 0.55 ug of total RNA. It was through three nested multiplex PCR rounds of slightly modified ARM-PCR that TCR beta libraries arose. For around 9 cycles apiece, the opening two PCR rounds ran with TRBV1-TRBV30 forward primers and a C-beta reverse primer. TCRdb reprocessed the multiplex PCR reads with MiXCR, giving one entry per CDR3 protein. The sample holds 300,000 to 400,000 distinct CDR3 sequences, about two thirds seen once. Sequenced input: peripheral blood. The receptor source for this set is a man aged 40-50 years with primary liver carcinoma and hepatitis B virus infection.

As to this clonotype: With a much larger clone just one base away, this may be a read error. The chain joins TRBV4-1 to TRBJ1-2; D remains unclear. Germline V gene data show CDR1 as MGHRA and CDR2 as YSYEKL. This CDR3 region has 14 residues. The CDR3 coding sequence is TGCGCCAGCATCCAAGATCGGAAGGGTAGTGGCTACACCTTC. It is translated as CASIQDRKGSGYTF.

As to this clonotype: One end of the junction is discordant with germline, which a read error may explain. The gene calls are TRBV24-1 and TRBJ2-1, with TRBD1 as a possible D gene (6 bases). CDR3 length: 14 amino acids. In germline, CDR1 is KGHDR, CDR2 SFDVKD. CDR3 nucleotides: TGTGCCACCTGTGACCCCTCTCGGGACATTGAGCAGTTCTTC. It codes for CATCDPSRDIEQFF.

Remarks on this clonotype: A single base separates this from a much larger clone, so it may be a read error. Without the conserved terminal phenylalanine or tryptophan, this CDR3 likely stems from a read error. This chain joins TRBV5-6 and TRBJ2-7; TRBD2 might be the D (5 bases). The CDR3 spans 13 residues. Trimming cost V 4 bases and J 4 bases, with 12 bases left between them. Germline CDR1 and CDR2: SGHDT and YYEEEE. CDR3 nucleotides: TGTGCCAGCAGCGCGACTACCCCTTACGAGCAGTACTCC. Its translation is CASSATTPYEQYS.

The table lists this clonotype with a few counts. The chain combines TRBV10-3 with TRBJ2-2; TRBD2 matches 9 bases. CDR1 is ENHRY and CDR2 is SYGVKD in the germline V gene. The CDR3 is made up of 16 amino acids. J lost 0 bases, V lost 11 bases, and 10 bases had no gene match. The CDR3 bases are TGTGCCTCGGGACGACTAGCGGAGTCGAACACCGGGGAGCTGTTTTTT. Translated, it gives CASGRLAESNTGELFF.

About this clonotype itself: Sequence at one end of the junction differs from germline and may be a read error. V is TRBV10-3 and J is TRBJ1-1, with D perhaps matching TRBD1 (5 bases). The germline V gene encodes CDR1 ENHRY and CDR2 SYGVKD. This CDR3 has 13 residues. CDR3 region: CTIGGGLNTEAFF. The CDR3 bases are TGTACCATCGGGGGAGGCCTGAACACTGAAGCTTTCTTT.

Details on this clonotype: The junction does not match germline at one end; this may be a read error. The chain joins TRBV11-2 to TRBJ2-3, with D possibly being TRBD1 (6 bases). Germline V lookup: CDR1 SGHAT, CDR2 FQNNGV. This CDR3 has 16 amino acids. The CDR3 loop reads CDSSLVGQLSTDTQYF. The CDR3 DNA reads as TGTGACAGCAGCTTAGTCGGACAGCTTAGCACAGATACGCAGTATTTT.

Remarks on this clonotype: A much larger clonotype is one base distant, so this may be a read error. This chain connects TRBV4-1 to TRBJ1-5; 10 bases agree with TRBD1. Germline CDR1 MGHRA, CDR2 YSYEKL. CDR3 length equals 15 residues. The junction had 1 base not matched to a gene; V was cut back by 1 base and J by 4 bases. CDR3 bases: TGCGCCAGCAGCCAAGGGGGACAGGGGAATCAGCCCCAGCATTTT. Translation gives CASSQGGQGNQPQHF.

This clonotype was found a few times. The chain employs TRBV12-3 or TRBV12-4 and TRBJ2-3, with D possibly matching TRBD1 (5 bases). Trimming stripped 6 bases from V and 5 bases from J, with 12 bases between. The CDR3 consists of 13 residues. CDR3 residues: CASRDSVVDTQYF. In DNA form, the CDR3 reads TGTGCCAGCAGAGACAGTGTGGTAGATACGCAGTATTTT.

Notes on this clonotype: A single base separates this from a much larger clone, so it may be a read error. As the CDR3 is not closed by the conserved phenylalanine or tryptophan, this likely results from a read error. V is TRBV10-3 and J is TRBJ2-4; 8 positions agree with TRBD1. The V and J ends lost 4 bases and 7 bases, in that order; junction bases with no gene match: 3. Germline V CDR1 and CDR2: ENHRY, SYGVKD. The CDR3 spans 13 residues. The CDR3 region is CAISGTGRNIQYY. The CDR3 DNA reads TGTGCCATCAGTGGGACAGGGAGGAACATTCAGTACTAC.

About this clonotype: At one boundary the junction diverges from the germline segment, which might be a read error. The V and J genes are TRBV11-3 and TRBJ2-5; the D call may be TRBD1 or TRBD2 (5 bases each). The length of the CDR3 is 14 residues. From germline, CDR1 is SGHNT and CDR2 YENEEA. In DNA, the CDR3 is TGTACCAGCAGCTTAGGGGCAGAGAGGGAGACCCAGTACTTT. Protein product: CTSSLGAERETQYF.

This clonotype showed up just once. An end of the junction does not agree with germline; a read error may underlie this. V and J are TRBV5-6 and TRBJ2-1, with D unclear. The germline CDR1 and CDR2 sequences are SGHDT and YYEEEE. The CDR3 extends over 16 amino acids. The CDR3 region is CTSSLVQVSSYNEQFF. CDR3 DNA sequence: TGTACCAGCAGCTTGGTCCAGGTCAGCTCCTACAATGAGCAGTTCTTC.

On this clonotype itself: This may come from a read error, since a much larger clone is one base off. The V call is TRBV4-1, the J call TRBJ1-4; D gene ambiguous. V was shortened by 0 bases and J by 5 bases, with 16 bases between the two germline ends. Germline CDR1 MGHRA, CDR2 YSYEKL. The CDR3 totals 17 residues. The CDR3 DNA sequence: TGCGCCAGCAGCCAAGATAATGAGGTAGCTAGAAATGAAAAACTGTTTTTT. Its protein product is CASSQDNEVARNEKLFF.